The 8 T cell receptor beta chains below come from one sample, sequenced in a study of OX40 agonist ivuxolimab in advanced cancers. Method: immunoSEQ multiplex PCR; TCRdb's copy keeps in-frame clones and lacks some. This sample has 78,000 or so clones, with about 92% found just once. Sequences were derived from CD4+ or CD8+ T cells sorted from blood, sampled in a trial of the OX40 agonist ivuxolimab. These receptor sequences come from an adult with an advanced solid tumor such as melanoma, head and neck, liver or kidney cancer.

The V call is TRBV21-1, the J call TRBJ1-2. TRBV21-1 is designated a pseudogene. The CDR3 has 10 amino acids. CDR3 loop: CASRGYGYTF. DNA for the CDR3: TGTGCCAGTCGGGGGTATGGCTACACCTTC.

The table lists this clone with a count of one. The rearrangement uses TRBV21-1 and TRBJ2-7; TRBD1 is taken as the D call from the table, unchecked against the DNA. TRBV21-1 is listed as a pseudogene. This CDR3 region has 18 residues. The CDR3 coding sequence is TGTGCCAGCACGCTCACGGACAGCACAAGGGATTACTCCTACGAGCAGTACTTC. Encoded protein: CASTLTDSTRDYSYEQYF.

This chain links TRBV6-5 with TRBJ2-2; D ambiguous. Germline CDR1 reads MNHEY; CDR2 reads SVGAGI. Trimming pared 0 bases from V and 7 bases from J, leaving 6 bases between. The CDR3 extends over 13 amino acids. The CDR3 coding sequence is TGTGCCAGCAGTTACTCGGCTGGCGGGGAGCTGTTTTTT. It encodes CASSYSAGGELFF.

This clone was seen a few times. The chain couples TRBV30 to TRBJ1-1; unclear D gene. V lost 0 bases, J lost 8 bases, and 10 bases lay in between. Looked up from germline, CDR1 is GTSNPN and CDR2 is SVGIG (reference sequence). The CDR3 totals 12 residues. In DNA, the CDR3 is TGTGCCTGGAGTGTACTTAGCCAGGAAGCTTTCTTT. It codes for CAWSVLSQEAFF.

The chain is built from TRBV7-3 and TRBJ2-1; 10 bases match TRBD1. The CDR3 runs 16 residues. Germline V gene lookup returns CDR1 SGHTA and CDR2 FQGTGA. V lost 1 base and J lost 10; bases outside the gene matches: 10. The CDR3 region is CASSLIAGTGEAEQFF. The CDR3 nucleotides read TGTGCCAGCAGCTTAATCGCAGGGACAGGGGAGGCCGAGCAGTTCTTC.

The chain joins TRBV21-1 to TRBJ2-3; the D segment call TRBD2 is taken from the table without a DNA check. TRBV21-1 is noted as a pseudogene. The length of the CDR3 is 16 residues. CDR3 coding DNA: TGTGCCAGCAGCTCGCCTCGACTAGACCTCACAGATACGCAGTATTTT. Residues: CASSSPRLDLTDTQYF.

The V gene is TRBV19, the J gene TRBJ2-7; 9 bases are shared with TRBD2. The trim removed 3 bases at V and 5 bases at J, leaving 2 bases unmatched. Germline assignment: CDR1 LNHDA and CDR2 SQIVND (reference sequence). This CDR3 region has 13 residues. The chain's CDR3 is CASSILAGHEQYF. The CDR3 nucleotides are TGTGCCAGTAGTATCCTAGCGGGGCACGAGCAGTACTTC.

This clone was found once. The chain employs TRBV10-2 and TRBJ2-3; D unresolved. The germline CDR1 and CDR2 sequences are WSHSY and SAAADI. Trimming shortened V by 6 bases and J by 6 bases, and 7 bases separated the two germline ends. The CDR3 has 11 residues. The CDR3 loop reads CASRDPDTQYF. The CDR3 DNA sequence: TGCGCCAGCAGGGACCCCGATACGCAGTATTTT.